Shown below are 28 T cell receptor beta chains from a single sample sequenced in a study of T cells in Graves' hyperthyroidism and ophthalmopathy. Amplification yielded TCR beta CDR3 regions, with RNA transcripts as the source. TCR CDR3 underwent first-round RT-PCR with the HTBI primer set. TCRdb used MiXCR to reprocess the multiplex PCR reads, holding one entry per CDR3 protein. Seen here are about 130,000 distinct CDR3 sequences, about 20% observed once, and the top ten hold roughly 73%. Specimen: blood. These receptors were obtained from a woman in her forties or fifties with Graves' hyperthyroidism that later progressed to Graves' ophthalmopathy.

The V call is TRBV27, the J call TRBJ2-1; D is unresolved. Germline CDR1 is MNHEY and CDR2 is SMNVEV (reference sequence). V was pared by 5 bases and J by 5 bases, with 13 bases between. This CDR3 region has 14 residues. The CDR3 region is CASSTTEINNEQFF. Written as DNA, the CDR3 is TGTGCCAGCAGTACTACCGAAATAAACAATGAGCAGTTCTTC.

This chain uses TRBV29-1 with TRBJ1-1; tentative D call: TRBD1 (5 bases). The V gene's germline CDR1 is SQVTM and CDR2 ANQGSEA. V was clipped by 6 bases and J by 6 bases, with 17 bases between them. This CDR3 has 13 amino acids. For the CDR3, the DNA is TGCAGCGTGGCTCCGGGGCAGGGCGCTGAAGCTTTCTTT. Encoded protein: CSVAPGQGAEAFF. Based on the CDR3 plus reference TRBV29-1 and TRBJ1-1, the full variable domain is SAVISQKPSRDICQRGTSLTIQCQVDSQVTMMFWYRQQPGQSLTLIATANQGSEATYESGFVIDKFPISRPNLTFSTLTVSNMSPEDSSIYLCSVAPGQGAEAFFGQGTRLTVV.

There are many counts of this clonotype. The genes are TRBV2 and TRBJ1-6; unclear D gene. V lost 6 bases to trimming and J lost 1 base, with 16 bases between them. Germline V lookup: CDR1 SNHLY, CDR2 FYNNEI. The length of the CDR3 is 17 residues. The CDR3 spells CASSRDRPRSYNSPLHF. For the CDR3, the DNA is TGTGCCAGCAGCCGTGATCGTCCCCGGTCCTATAATTCACCCCTCCACTTT.

In this sample, this clonotype turned up a few times. This sequence joins TRBV27 and TRBJ2-1; the D gene is possibly TRBD2 (5 bases). Germline assignment: CDR1 MNHEY and CDR2 SMNVEV (reference sequence). This CDR3 region has 16 residues. Trimming cost V 3 bases and J 7 bases, with 19 bases left between them. The CDR3 region is CASSLIQRPPGNEQFF. As DNA, the CDR3 is TGTGCCAGCAGTTTGATCCAGCGGCCGCCGGGGAATGAGCAGTTCTTC.

This clonotype was seen at least ten times. In DNA, the CDR3 is TGTGCCAGCAGCCCCGGACTAGCGGCCTACAATGAGCAGTTCTTC. This sequence encodes CASSPGLAAYNEQFF. This sequence joins TRBV7-2 and TRBJ2-1, with 10 bases matching TRBD2. The length of the CDR3 is 15 residues. Germline V lookup: CDR1 SGHTA, CDR2 FQGNSA. V trimming: 5 bases; J trimming: 2 bases; junction bases outside the gene matches: 3.

In its sample, this clonotype was seen many times. The chain uses TRBV6-5 and TRBJ1-2; 10 positions match TRBD1. The CDR3 has 17 amino acids. Germline V gene lookup returns CDR1 MNHEY and CDR2 SVGAGI. The V gene end was trimmed by 2 bases and the J gene end by 7 bases; junction bases not matched to a gene: 13. The CDR3 is CASSYTGTGEAGGGYTF. The DNA of the CDR3 is TGTGCCAGCAGTTACACGGGGACAGGGGAGGCCGGTGGTGGCTACACCTTC.

The chain uses TRBV30 and TRBJ2-7; no definite D call. The V gene lost 2 bases and the J gene lost 9 bases, with 14 bases spanning the gap. CDR3 size: 12 residues. Germline assignment: CDR1 GTSNPN and CDR2 SVGIG (reference sequence). This CDR3 reads CAWSLGSSMQYF. CDR3 coding DNA: TGTGCCTGGAGTTTGGGTTCCTCAATGCAGTACTTC.

This clonotype was recorded many times. V usage is TRBV20-1 and J usage is TRBJ1-5; 9 bases match TRBD1. The V gene's germline CDR1 is DFQATT and CDR2 SNEGSKA (reference sequence). The CDR3 has 17 residues. V shed 2 bases and J 4 bases; nucleotides not matched to a gene: 12. This chain's CDR3 is CSARTGGTGIENQPQHF. In DNA, the CDR3 is TGCAGTGCTAGAACCGGGGGGACAGGGATTGAGAATCAGCCCCAGCATTTT.

The chain combines TRBV29-1 with TRBJ1-5; 7 bases match TRBD1. Germline CDR1 and CDR2: SQVTM and ANQGSEA. The length of the CDR3 is 13 residues. V lost 7 bases and J lost 1; bases outside the gene matches: 4. CDR3 coding DNA: TGCAGCGCAGGGACAGAAAGCAATCAGCCCCAGCATTTT. Protein product: CSAGTESNQPQHF.

This clonotype was found many times. The chain joins TRBV20-1 to TRBJ2-7; the match to TRBD2 covers 9 bases. CDR1 DFQATT and CDR2 SNEGSKA come from the germline V gene (reference sequence). CDR3 length: 15 residues. V was clipped by 6 bases and J by 1 base; unmatched bases: 10. The CDR3: CSARRLADQSYEQYF. The CDR3 region has the DNA TGCAGTGCAAGAAGACTAGCGGATCAGTCCTACGAGCAGTACTTC.

This clonotype was counted a few times. This chain links TRBV6-5 with TRBJ2-3; D tentatively reads TRBD1 or TRBD2 (5 bases each). This CDR3 has 15 amino acids. Trimming stripped 2 bases from V and 7 bases from J, with 16 bases between. Germline V CDR1 and CDR2: MNHEY, SVGAGI. The CDR3 DNA reads as TGTGCCAGCAGTTACAAGGGGACCGGCTTAAATACGCAGTATTTT. This codes for CASSYKGTGLNTQYF.

In its sample, this clonotype was seen many times. This chain links TRBV9 with TRBJ2-2, with D tentatively TRBD1 (6 bases). The CDR3 has 15 residues. Per the germline V gene, CDR1 is SGDLS and CDR2 is YYNGEE. V dropped 4 bases and J dropped 6 bases, with 16 bases sitting between them. In DNA, the CDR3 is TGTGCCAGCAGCCCTCGGCGAGGGGGATCCGGGGAGCTGTTTTTT. Translation: CASSPRRGGSGELFF.

There are many counts of this clonotype. The V gene is TRBV11-2, the J gene TRBJ2-5; TRBD2 agrees at 8 bases. Germline V gene data show CDR1 as SGHAT and CDR2 as FQNNGV. The CDR3 has 14 amino acids. V gave up 5 bases and J gave up 1 base; unmatched junction bases: 3. CDR3 amino acids: CASSQGLAQETQYF. The CDR3 nucleotides are TGTGCCAGCAGCCAAGGACTAGCCCAAGAGACCCAGTACTTC.

This clonotype was counted ten times or more. The J gene is TRBJ1-2, the V gene TRBV3-1, with D possibly TRBD1 on 6 matching bases. This CDR3 has 14 amino acids. The V gene's germline CDR1 is LGHDT and CDR2 YNNKEL (reference sequence). The germline V and J ends were trimmed by 1 base and 5 bases, with 11 bases remaining between them. The CDR3 loop is CASSQAGQIYGYTF. The CDR3 coding sequence is TGTGCCAGCAGCCAAGCCGGACAGATTTATGGCTACACCTTC.

Many counts were recorded for this clonotype. The chain carries TRBV30 and TRBJ2-3; D unresolved. Germline CDR1 GTSNPN, CDR2 SVGIG (reference sequence). With 5 bases removed from V and 3 bases from J, the gap between germline ends came to 9 bases. The CDR3 extends over 12 amino acids. The DNA of the CDR3 is TGTGCCTGGGATATAAGTACAGATACGCAGTATTTT. This translates into CAWDISTDTQYF.

This clonotype has more than one count but fewer than ten. The V gene is TRBV25-1, the J gene TRBJ2-1; D not resolved. Trimming shortened V by 5 bases and J by 3 bases, and 14 bases separated the two germline ends. The CDR3 extends over 15 amino acids. CDR1 MGHDK and CDR2 SYGVNS come from the germline V gene. The CDR3 DNA follows: TGTGCCAGCAGTCCGGACGGATGGATCTACAATGAGCAGTTCTTC. This sequence encodes CASSPDGWIYNEQFF.

This clonotype has ten or more counts. CDR3 sequence (DNA): TGCAGTGCTTGGCTAGCGGGAGGGCTCTACGAGCAGTACTTC. It specifies CSAWLAGGLYEQYF. This rearrangement joins TRBV20-1 to TRBJ2-7; TRBD2 matches at 12 bases. Germline V gene data show CDR1 as DFQATT and CDR2 as SNEGSKA (reference sequence). The J segment lost 3 bases and the V segment lost 5 bases, leaving 5 bases of the junction unmatched. This CDR3 is built from 14 residues.

This clonotype was seen many times. The rearrangement links TRBV10-3 to TRBJ2-1; the match to TRBD2 covers 10 bases. Germline trimming cut 7 bases from V and 2 bases from J; bases unmatched to any gene: 11. This CDR3 spans 17 amino acids. CDR1 ENHRY and CDR2 SYGVKD come from the germline V gene. CDR3: CAIMREREGRTYNEQFF. The CDR3 nucleotides read TGTGCCATCATGAGGGAGCGGGAGGGCCGCACCTACAATGAGCAGTTCTTC.

This clonotype was counted at least ten times. The chain employs TRBV2 and TRBJ1-1, with a tentative D call TRBD1 (6 bases). CDR1 and CDR2 (germline): SNHLY, FYNNEI. The V end lost 4 bases, the J end lost 1 base, and 10 bases lay between the germline ends. The CDR3 loop spans 14 amino acids. CDR3: CASSVRTANTEAFF. The DNA of the CDR3 is TGTGCCAGCAGTGTCAGGACAGCGAACACTGAAGCTTTCTTT.

This chain links TRBV28 with TRBJ2-5; 8 bases are shared with TRBD2. Germline CDR1 reads MDHEN; CDR2 reads SYDVKM. CDR3 length equals 14 residues. V dropped 5 bases and J dropped 5; count of bases not matched to a gene: 7. The CDR3 DNA follows: TGTGCCAGCAGTCCTCCCAGCGGGAGTGAGACCCAGTACTTC. Its protein product is CASSPPSGSETQYF. Looking up the rest from reference TRBV28 and TRBJ2-5 gives the full variable domain: DVKVTQSSRYLVKRTGEKVFLECVQDMDHENMFWYRQDPGLGLRLIYFSYDVKMKEKGDIPEGYSVSREKKERFSLILESASTNQTSMYLCASSPPSGSETQYFGPGTRLLVL.

As for this clonotype: At one of its ends the junction is not consistent with the germline gene, which may arise from a read error. The rearrangement joins TRBV6-9 to TRBJ2-4; D perhaps matches TRBD2 (6 bases). The CDR3 consists of 13 residues. The V gene's germline CDR1 is MNHGY and CDR2 SVAAGI. The CDR3 DNA is TGCGCCAGCAGTGAACGGCCGGAGGGCATTCAGTACTTC. Amino acid sequence: CASSERPEGIQYF.

This clonotype has ten or more counts. In DNA form, the CDR3 reads TGTGCCAGCTCACCAACCGCATCCGGTCCCTCTGGAAACACCATATATTTT. It is translated as CASSPTASGPSGNTIYF. The rearrangement links TRBV18 to TRBJ1-3; D is unresolved. Germline V gene data show CDR1 as KGHSH and CDR2 as LQKENI. This CDR3 contains 17 residues. V was pared by 2 bases and J by 0 bases, with 14 bases between.

In this sample, this clonotype turned up many times. The chain recombines TRBV5-1 with TRBJ2-1, with 7 positions matching TRBD2. The CDR3 covers 18 residues. CDR1 and CDR2 (germline): SGHRS, YFSETQ. The V segment lost 0 bases and the J segment 0 bases; nucleotides outside the gene matches: 9. CDR3 in DNA: TGCGCCAGCAGCTTGGGGGGGGGAACACTGAGCTCCTACAATGAGCAGTTCTTC. Residues: CASSLGGGTLSSYNEQFF.

This clonotype was seen repeatedly, ten times or more. The genes are TRBV7-6 and TRBJ2-2; D is uncertain. Trimming left V 2 bases short and J 2 bases short, with 9 bases between. In germline, CDR1 is SGHVS, CDR2 FNYEAQ. This CDR3 is built from 15 residues. Here the CDR3 reads CASSLLTPNTGELFF. CDR3 bases: TGTGCCAGCAGCTTACTGACTCCCAACACCGGGGAGCTGTTTTTT.

This clonotype was recorded only once. One end of the junction is discordant with germline, which a read error may explain. The gene calls are TRBV6-2 or TRBV6-3 and TRBJ2-1; 8 positions agree with TRBD2. The CDR3 contains 15 residues. Germline V gives CDR1 MNHEY, CDR2 SVGEGT. The CDR3, as DNA: TGTGCCGGCAGTTACGGAAGCGGGGGCGTTAATGAGCAGTTCTTC. Amino acids: CAGSYGSGGVNEQFF.

A few counts support this clonotype. The V gene is TRBV9, the J gene TRBJ1-2, with 9 nucleotides matching TRBD1. The germline V gene encodes CDR1 SGDLS and CDR2 YYNGEE. V was clipped by 4 bases and J by 7 bases; unmatched bases: 8. CDR3 length: 14 residues. The CDR3 here is CASSPPQGAGGYTF. CDR3 sequence (DNA): TGTGCCAGCAGCCCACCACAGGGGGCTGGTGGCTACACCTTC.

This clonotype was observed at least ten times. The chain recombines TRBV24-1 with TRBJ1-2; D may be TRBD1 (6 bases). Germline CDR1 reads KGHDR; CDR2 reads SFDVKD. The CDR3 sequence is 11 residues long. Trimming stripped 9 bases from V and 6 bases from J, with 10 bases between. The CDR3 loop is CATWDTDGYTF. In DNA form, the CDR3 reads TGTGCCACCTGGGACACGGATGGCTACACCTTC.

This clonotype was seen at least ten times. In nucleotides, the CDR3 is TGCGCCAGCAGCTGGGGACAGAGCTGGAACACTGAAGCTTTCTTT. Protein sequence: CASSWGQSWNTEAFF. This chain uses TRBV5-1 with TRBJ1-1; 7 bases are a match to TRBD1. The CDR3 extends over 15 amino acids. The V and J ends lost 3 bases and 1 base, in that order; junction bases with no gene match: 6. Germline loops: CDR1 SGHRS, CDR2 YFSETQ.